The 20 T cell receptor beta chains presented below share a single source sample, sequenced in a study of cytomegalovirus exposure and HLA in healthy donors. With 60 Vbeta and 13 Jbeta primers, the PCR was carried out. TCRdb's copy holds only in-frame clones and misses some; the assay was immunoSEQ multiplex PCR. This sample has roughly 100,000 clones, with less than 80% found just once. The sequencing sample was made of PBMCs. These receptors were taken from a man aged 25 to 45 in good health and CMV-seronegative.

This chain joins TRBV19 and TRBJ2-4; 8 bases match TRBD1. V lost 4 bases to trimming and J lost 4 bases; unmatched junction nucleotides: 6. Germline lookup yields CDR1 LNHDA and CDR2 SQIVND (reference sequence). The CDR3 is 15 residues long. CDR3: CASSRGRDRKNIQYF. CDR3 nucleotide sequence: TGTGCCAGTAGTAGGGGCCGGGACAGGAAAAACATTCAGTACTTC.

Only a few counts were recorded for this clone. The chain joins TRBV5-4 to TRBJ1-1, with D perhaps TRBD1 (5 bases). The CDR3 has 16 residues. V was trimmed by 4 bases and J by 1 base, leaving 17 bases between them. Germline CDR1 and CDR2: SGHNT and YYREEE (reference sequence). The CDR3 region is CASSPGGGGANTEAFF. DNA of the CDR3: TGTGCCAGCAGCCCGGGGGGGGGAGGAGCGAACACTGAAGCTTTCTTT.

As to this clone: This same CDR3 is encoded by further DNA sequences in the sample. The chain uses TRBV4-3 and TRBJ2-2; tentatively, D is TRBD1 (6 bases). Germline CDR1 reads LGHNA; CDR2 reads YSLEER. This CDR3 is 15 amino acids long. The ends were cut back, 0 bases at V and 4 bases at J, with 9 bases in the middle. CDR3 loop: CASSQEGHFTGELFF. The CDR3 region has the DNA TGCGCCAGCAGCCAAGAGGGACATTTCACCGGGGAGCTGTTTTTT.

CDR3 bases: TGTGCCAGCAGCCCTCCACTCGACAGGGCGGTTGAAAAACTGTTTTTT. As protein: CASSPPLDRAVEKLFF. This chain links TRBV11-2 with TRBJ1-4, with 7 bases matching TRBD1. J was trimmed by 7 bases and V by 5 bases; bases with no gene match: 13. The CDR3 sequence is 16 residues long. The germline V gene has CDR1 SGHAT and CDR2 FQNNGV.

V and J are TRBV5-1 and TRBJ2-7; D is perhaps TRBD1 (6 bases). The CDR3 has 13 residues. Germline V gene sequence: CDR1 SGHRS, CDR2 YFSETQ. The V and J ends lost 2 bases and 2 bases respectively, with 8 bases between them. CDR3 nucleotide sequence: TGCGCCAGCAGCTTCCAGGGGACCTACGAGCAGTACTTC. This gives the protein CASSFQGTYEQYF.

The chain combines TRBV29-1 with TRBJ2-7; D perhaps matches TRBD1 (6 bases). Germline assignment: CDR1 SQVTM and CDR2 ANQGSEA. The ends were cut back, 2 bases at V and 3 bases at J, with 17 bases in the middle. The CDR3 has 15 residues. The CDR3 sequence is CSVERMGANRYEQYF. The CDR3 nucleotides are TGCAGCGTTGAAAGGATGGGGGCGAATCGCTACGAGCAGTACTTC.

V and J are TRBV5-1 and TRBJ2-5, with D maybe TRBD2 (6 bases). This CDR3 region has 14 residues. V was trimmed by 2 bases and J by 1 base, leaving 9 bases between them. CDR1 is SGHRS and CDR2 is YFSETQ in the germline V gene. The DNA for the CDR3 is TGCGCCAGCAGCTTCTTCGGGGGCCAAGAGACCCAGTACTTC. This codes for CASSFFGGQETQYF. Supplemented by reference TRBV5-1 and TRBJ2-5, the full variable domain reads KAGVTQTPRYLIKTRGQQVTLSCSPISGHRSVSWYQQTPGQGLQFLFEYFSETQRNKGNFPGRFSGRQFSNSRSEMNVSTLELGDSALYLCASSFFGGQETQYFGPGTRLLVL.

The chain has TRBV2 and TRBJ1-1; tentative D call: TRBD1 (6 bases). Trimming took off 4 bases at V and 0 bases at J, with 9 bases between the two ends. This CDR3 has 14 amino acids. The germline V gene has CDR1 SNHLY and CDR2 FYNNEI. The CDR3 spells CASSVQGMNTEAFF. Here the CDR3 DNA reads TGTGCCAGCAGTGTGCAGGGGATGAACACTGAAGCTTTCTTT.

The gene calls are TRBV9 and TRBJ1-1; perhaps TRBD1 as D (6 bases). Between the trimmed V and J ends, which lost 0 bases and 5 bases, there was a span of 11 bases. CDR1 and CDR2 from the germline V gene are SGDLS and YYNGEE. The CDR3 sequence is 14 residues long. This chain's CDR3 is CASSVGSGATEAFF. The CDR3 nucleotides are TGTGCCAGCAGCGTAGGGTCAGGGGCGACTGAAGCTTTCTTT.

This clone was seen only once. This chain connects TRBV5-4 to TRBJ1-4; TRBD1 matches at 7 bases. CDR3 length equals 17 residues. V dropped 0 bases and J dropped 1; count of bases not matched to a gene: 6. The germline V gene encodes CDR1 SGHNT and CDR2 YYREEE (reference sequence). This CDR3 reads CASSLGDSVLTNEKLFF. The CDR3 coding sequence is TGTGCCAGCAGCTTGGGGGACAGCGTATTAACTAATGAAAAACTGTTTTTT.

This chain links TRBV30 with TRBJ1-4, with D tentatively TRBD1 (5 bases). V lost 8 bases to trimming and J lost 8 bases, with 18 bases between them. This CDR3 has 13 amino acids. Germline loops: CDR1 GTSNPN, CDR2 SVGIG (reference sequence). CDR3 bases: TGTGCCCACAACCGAGGATCAGGGGAAAAACTGTTTTTT. Its protein is CAHNRGSGEKLFF.

The chain recombines TRBV5-6 with TRBJ2-4; perhaps TRBD2 as D (6 bases). Trimming took 3 bases from V and 6 from J, leaving 16 bases between them. Germline V gene lookup returns CDR1 SGHDT and CDR2 YYEEEE. The CDR3 consists of 15 residues. The CDR3 bases are TGTGCCAGCAGCTGGCTTACTCAAGCGGGAAACATTCAGTACTTC. Amino acids: CASSWLTQAGNIQYF.

The CDR3 nucleotides read TGCAGCGTTATGACATTCCAAGAGACCCAGTACTTC. It yields the protein CSVMTFQETQYF. This chain connects TRBV29-1 to TRBJ2-5; D gene unclear. The CDR3 loop spans 12 amino acids. Trimming removed 5 bases at V and 1 base at J, with 8 bases between. Germline loops: CDR1 SQVTM, CDR2 ANQGSEA. The full variable domain, with the rest looked up from reference TRBV29-1 and TRBJ2-5, is SAVISQKPSRDICQRGTSLTIQCQVDSQVTMMFWYRQQPGQSLTLIATANQGSEATYESGFVIDKFPISRPNLTFSTLTVSNMSPEDSSIYLCSVMTFQETQYFGPGTRLLVL.

The rearrangement uses TRBV7-9 and TRBJ2-3; no clear D. The germline gives CDR1 SEHNR, CDR2 FQNEAQ (reference sequence). This CDR3 is 14 amino acids long. Trimming took off 4 bases at V and 1 base at J, with 9 bases between the two ends. The CDR3 coding sequence is TGTGCCAGCAGCTCCATAGGAGGCACAGATACGCAGTATTTT. It is translated as CASSSIGGTDTQYF.

The chain uses TRBV7-2 and TRBJ1-2; 7 positions match TRBD1. This CDR3 contains 13 residues. The V segment lost 6 bases and the J segment 0 bases; nucleotides outside the gene matches: 1. The germline V gene has CDR1 SGHTA and CDR2 FQGNSA. Written as DNA, the CDR3 is TGTGCCAGCAGGGGACAGACTAACTATGGCTACACCTTC. As protein: CASRGQTNYGYTF.

The genes are TRBV15 and TRBJ2-5; TRBD1 is a possible D gene (5 bases). CDR3 size: 14 residues. V lost 5 bases and J 0 bases, leaving 10 bases between the germline ends. The germline V gene encodes CDR1 LNHNV and CDR2 YYDKDF (reference sequence). The DNA of the CDR3 is TGTGCCACCAGCCAGAGACAGAACCAAGAGACCCAGTACTTC. This codes for CATSQRQNQETQYF. Drawing the rest from reference TRBV15 and TRBJ2-5, the complete variable domain is DAMVIQNPRYQVTQFGKPVTLSCSQTLNHNVMYWYQQKSSQAPKLLFHYYDKDFNNEADTPDNFQSRRPNTSFCFLDIRSPGLGDTAMYLCATSQRQNQETQYFGPGTRLLVL.

This clone was counted between two and nine times. The CDR3 region is CASSQDGVPSPYNEQFF. CDR3 sequence (DNA): TGCGCCAGCAGCCAAGATGGAGTCCCGAGCCCCTACAATGAGCAGTTCTTC. V is TRBV4-3 and J is TRBJ2-1; D is undetermined. CDR1 and CDR2 from the germline V gene are LGHNA and YSLEER. The V end was cut by 0 bases, the J end by 2 bases, with 14 bases between. The CDR3 runs to 17 residues.

In its sample, this clone was seen once. The chain joins TRBV2 to TRBJ1-2; weak D call: TRBD1 (5 bases). Germline CDR1 is SNHLY and CDR2 is FYNNEI. This CDR3 region has 16 residues. V was clipped by 1 base and J by 4 bases, with 16 bases between them. CDR3 sequence reads: CASSEGQGMDPYGYTF. The CDR3 DNA reads TGTGCCAGCAGTGAAGGGCAGGGTATGGACCCCTATGGCTACACCTTC.

The chain employs TRBV9 and TRBJ1-1; 9 bases map to TRBD1. V dropped 3 bases and J dropped 6; count of bases not matched to a gene: 9. Germline V CDR1 and CDR2: SGDLS, YYNGEE. CDR3 length: 15 residues. The DNA of the CDR3 is TGTGCCAGCAGCGCGTCCGGGACAGGGTTGCCTGAAGCTTTCTTT. It yields the protein CASSASGTGLPEAFF. The variable domain in full, with the rest retrieved from reference TRBV9 and TRBJ1-1, is DSGVTQTPKHLITATGQRVTLRCSPRSGDLSVYWYQQSLDQGLQFLIQYYNGEERAKGNILERFSAQQFPDLHSELNLSSLELGDSALYFCASSASGTGLPEAFFGQGTRLTVV.

The chain carries TRBV19 and TRBJ2-2; 7 bases map to TRBD2. CDR1 is LNHDA and CDR2 is SQIVND in the germline V gene (reference sequence). Trimming cost V 7 bases and J 5 bases; bases outside gene matches: 7. The CDR3 runs to 14 residues. CDR3 region: CASTEGGLTGELFF. The CDR3 bases are TGTGCCAGTACGGAGGGAGGGCTTACCGGGGAGCTGTTTTTT.